These T cell receptor beta chains were read from a single sample in a study of blood T cells in healthy people across ages. MiXCR, applied by TCRdb to the 5' RACE reads, yields one record per CDR3 protein. The data hold some 1.7 million distinct CDR3 sequences, with roughly 28% observed a single time. The sequenced sample was blood. Source of these receptors: a woman aged 30 to 39 in good health. The CDR3 runs from the conserved cysteine through the conserved F or W. A D gene is named only where the DNA matches it firmly. Clone size is shown for a subset of rows, as once, few, many or a class of expanded clone.

TRBJ2-1	.	TRBV12-3/TRBV12-4	TRBD2	CASSPRLAGGPSNEQFF	TGTGCCAGCAGTCCCAGACTAGCGGGAGGGCCATCCAATGAGCAGTTCTTC
TRBJ2-6	few	TRBV7-9	TRBD1	CASSRPGTGGNPSGANVLTF	TGTGCCAGCAGCCGTCCCGGGACAGGGGGGAACCCCTCTGGGGCCAACGTCCTGACTTTC
TRBJ1-6	.	TRBV7-2	.	CASSPIGQKYNSPLHF	TGTGCCAGCAGCCCTATTGGACAGAAGTATAATTCACCCCTCCACTTT
TRBJ2-3	few	TRBV29-1	TRBD1	CSVEVDRGNTDTQYF	TGCAGCGTTGAGGTGGACAGGGGAAACACAGATACGCAGTATTTT
TRBJ2-3	few	TRBV29-1	.	CSVEASTGTDTQYF	TGCAGCGTTGAAGCTTCCACTGGGACAGATACGCAGTATTTT
TRBJ2-1	.	TRBV12-3/TRBV12-4	.	CASRFLGGYNEQFF	TGTGCCAGCAGGTTCTTGGGCGGATACAATGAGCAGTTCTTC
TRBJ2-1	many	TRBV7-9	.	CASSFGQAAPYNEQFF	TGTGCCAGCAGCTTCGGACAAGCGGCACCCTACAATGAGCAGTTCTTC
TRBJ1-2	.	TRBV12-3/TRBV12-4	TRBD1	CASRLTGADYGYTF	TGTGCCAGCAGGTTGACAGGGGCCGACTATGGCTACACCTTC
TRBJ1-2	.	TRBV12-3/TRBV12-4	.	CASSKPGRTYGYTF	TGTGCCAGCAGTAAACCGGGACGGACTTATGGCTACACCTTC
TRBJ2-5	.	TRBV7-2	TRBD2	CASSPSRLAGRRGETQYF	TGTGCCAGCAGCCCATCCCGACTAGCGGGACGAAGGGGAGAGACCCAGTACTTC
TRBJ2-3	many	TRBV6-5	TRBD1	CASGGQGIDTQYF	TGTGCCAGCGGGGGACAGGGAATTGATACGCAGTATTTT
TRBJ2-3	.	TRBV20-1	.	CSAFSGDTQYF	TGCAGTGCTTTTAGCGGAGATACGCAGTATTTT
TRBJ1-1	.	TRBV6-5	TRBD1	CASRSQGAVNTEAFF	TGTGCCAGCAGGTCACAGGGGGCGGTAAACACTGAAGCTTTCTTT
TRBJ2-7	few	TRBV12-3/TRBV12-4	.	CASTWDTAYEQYF	TGTGCCAGCACCTGGGATACGGCCTACGAGCAGTACTTC
TRBJ1-1	few	TRBV5-1	TRBD1	CASSNTTGANTEAFF	TGCGCCAGCAGCAATACCACAGGGGCGAACACTGAAGCTTTCTTT
TRBJ1-2	.	TRBV13	.	CASSLGRLTNYDYTF	TGTGCCAGCAGCTTAGGACGGCTGACTAACTATGACTACACCTTC
TRBJ1-2	.	TRBV28	.	CASSLSQRGDGYTF	TGTGCCAGCAGTTTGTCCCAGAGGGGCGATGGCTACACCTTC
TRBJ1-1	.	TRBV5-4	.	CASSLSNTKAFF	TGTGCCAGCAGCTTATCGAACACTAAAGCTTTCTTT
TRBJ2-3	.	TRBV4-2	.	CASSHQLGGGTDTQYF	TGTGCCAGCAGCCACCAACTAGGAGGGGGCACAGATACGCAGTATTTT
TRBJ2-1	.	TRBV5-8	.	CASSMRQDYYNEQFF	TGTGCCAGCAGCATGAGACAGGACTACTACAATGAGCAGTTCTTC
TRBJ2-1	few	TRBV30	.	CAWSRWGRDSNEQFF	TGTGCCTGGAGTCGCTGGGGAAGGGACTCGAATGAGCAGTTCTTC
TRBJ1-2	few	TRBV9	.	CASSAQPGELNYGYTF	TGTGCCAGCAGCGCCCAGCCGGGGGAACTTAACTATGGCTACACCTTC
TRBJ1-5	few	TRBV12-3/TRBV12-4	.	CASSLGGGYNQPQHF	TGTGCCAGCAGTTTGGGAGGGGGGTACAATCAGCCCCAGCATTTT
TRBJ2-7	few	TRBV11-2	TRBD1	CASSYSLGDRDYEQYF	TGTGCCAGCAGTTATTCTCTTGGGGACAGGGATTACGAGCAGTACTTC